Each of the 17 T cell receptor beta chains below was sequenced from the same sample in a study of shared clonotypes between healthy human individuals. Some clones are missing from TCRdb's copy, which holds only in-frame ones; the method was immunoSEQ multiplex PCR. The table records about half a million clones, less than 80% of them present only once. Sequenced sample: PBMCs. These receptors all come from a middle-aged woman in good health. Some clones in this sample may be carry-over from other donors' samples.

With respect to this clone: A far more abundant clone sits one base away, making this likely a read error. The sample holds other DNA sequences that translate to the same CDR3. The chain recombines TRBV7-9 with TRBJ2-1; tentatively, D is TRBD1 or TRBD2 (5 bases each). Per germline, CDR1 SEHNR and CDR2 FQNEAQ (reference sequence). The CDR3 covers 13 residues. V gave up 5 bases and J gave up 15 bases, with 20 bases separating them. The CDR3 loop is CASSLSQGRAVFF. The CDR3 coding sequence is TGTGCCAGCAGCCTATCCCAGGGACGGGCGGTGTTCTTC.

Comments on this clone: A read error is possible here, since a much larger clone lies one base away. The V and J genes are TRBV30 and TRBJ2-1, with 10 bases aligning to TRBD2. The CDR3 is 16 amino acids. CDR1 and CDR2 (germline): GTSNPN, SVGIG (reference sequence). In nucleotides, the CDR3 is TGTACCTGGAGAGGGAAGCGGGAGGGCTCCTACAATGAGCAGTTCTTC. This translates into CTWRGKREGSYNEQFF. The full variable domain, its missing parts supplied by reference TRBV30 and TRBJ2-1, is SQTIHQWPATLVQPVGSPLSLECTVEGTSNPNLYWYRQAAGRGLQLLFYSVGIGQISSEVPQNLSASRPQDRQFILSSKKLLLSDSGFYLCTWRGKREGSYNEQFFGPGTRLTVL.

V gene TRBV6-5 combines with J gene TRBJ2-2; D gene unclear. The CDR3 spans 14 residues. V lost 5 bases to trimming and J lost 3 bases, with 10 bases between them. Germline CDR1 reads MNHEY; CDR2 reads SVGAGI. The CDR3 loop is CASSLFSDTGELFF. DNA for the CDR3: TGTGCCAGCAGTCTTTTTTCCGACACCGGGGAGCTGTTTTTT.

This clone was counted once. J is TRBJ2-7 and V is TRBV7-2, with 7 bases matching TRBD2. V gave up 1 base and J gave up 6 bases; unmatched junction bases: 12. CDR3 length: 16 amino acids. The germline gives CDR1 SGHTA, CDR2 FQGNSA. CDR3 DNA sequence: TGTGCCAGCAGCTTAGGCGGTGGGGGAGGGCCTTCCGAGCAGTACTTC. This sequence encodes CASSLGGGGGPSEQYF.

The chain employs TRBV28 and TRBJ1-4; tentatively, D is TRBD1 (6 bases). The CDR3 runs to 14 residues. V was trimmed by 7 bases and J by 7 bases, leaving 16 bases between them. The germline V gene has CDR1 MDHEN and CDR2 SYDVKM. CDR3 protein: CASTYGGRLEKLFF. The CDR3 nucleotides read TGTGCCAGCACTTATGGGGGGCGCCTTGAAAAACTGTTTTTT.

The chain joins TRBV9 to TRBJ1-5; possibly TRBD1 for D (5 bases). V was shortened by 3 bases and J by 6 bases, with 13 bases between the two germline ends. Germline-derived CDR1 and CDR2 are SGDLS and YYNGEE. The CDR3 sequence is 14 residues long. CDR3 in amino acids: CASSAGPQGQPQHF. CDR3 bases: TGTGCCAGCAGCGCGGGACCTCAAGGTCAGCCCCAGCATTTT.

This sequence joins TRBV10-3 and TRBJ1-5; tentatively, D is TRBD1 (5 bases). The CDR3 is 14 residues long. V lost 2 bases to trimming and J lost 7 bases, with 12 bases between them. CDR1 ENHRY and CDR2 SYGVKD come from the germline V gene. The CDR3 spells CAISEAAGDQPQHF. Written as DNA, the CDR3 is TGTGCCATCAGTGAGGCGGCCGGGGACCAGCCCCAGCATTTT.

V and J are TRBV2 and TRBJ1-5, with D unresolved. The CDR3 consists of 15 residues. With 3 bases removed from V and 0 bases from J, the gap between germline ends came to 9 bases. Germline V gene lookup returns CDR1 SNHLY and CDR2 FYNNEI. The CDR3 region has the DNA TGTGCCAGCAGTGAGTACAGTAATAGCAATCAGCCCCAGCATTTT. Residues: CASSEYSNSNQPQHF. Combining the CDR3 with reference TRBV2 and TRBJ1-5 gives the whole variable domain EPEVTQTPSHQVTQMGQEVILRCVPISNHLYFYWYRQILGQKVEFLVSFYNNEISEKSEIFDDQFSVERPDGSNFTLKIRSTKLEDSAMYFCASSEYSNSNQPQHFGDGTRLSIL.

The chain is built from TRBV28 and TRBJ1-6; D unclear. V was cut by 6 bases and J by 5 bases, with 11 bases left in between. CDR1 is MDHEN, CDR2 SYDVKM, per germline. The CDR3 length is 14 residues. This CDR3 is CASSLGRDNSPLHF. In DNA, the CDR3 is TGTGCCAGCAGCCTAGGACGGGATAATTCACCCCTCCACTTT.

This chain connects TRBV21-1 to TRBJ2-7; the listed D gene, TRBD1, was not tested against the DNA. TRBV21-1 is a documented pseudogene. The length of the CDR3 is 14 residues. The CDR3 here is CASTDRRTYYEQYF. CDR3 DNA: TGTGCCAGCACCGACAGACGTACCTACTACGAGCAGTACTTC.

This sequence joins TRBV19 and TRBJ2-2, with D uncertain. Germline assignment: CDR1 LNHDA and CDR2 SQIVND (reference sequence). The length of the CDR3 is 13 residues. V shed 6 bases and J shed 5 bases, with 10 bases lying between them. In DNA, the CDR3 is TGTGCCAGTAGCCCCTCCGCGACCGGGGAGCTGTTTTTT. Protein: CASSPSATGELFF.

V usage is TRBV4-1 and J usage is TRBJ2-5, with 7 bases fitting TRBD1. CDR1 is MGHRA, CDR2 YSYEKL, per germline. CDR3 length equals 15 residues. V shed 4 bases and J 7 bases; nucleotides not matched to a gene: 12. Here the CDR3 reads CASSRDTGTVGTQYF. The CDR3, as DNA: TGCGCCAGCAGCCGGGATACTGGGACAGTAGGGACCCAGTACTTC.

V is TRBV6-5 and J is TRBJ2-5; 7 bases fit TRBD2. The CDR3 runs to 16 residues. Losses at the gene ends were 2 bases for V and 2 bases for J; bases not matched to a gene: 8. Germline V gene lookup returns CDR1 MNHEY and CDR2 SVGAGI. The CDR3 spells CASSYGPRRGQETQYF. Written as DNA, the CDR3 is TGTGCCAGCAGTTACGGCCCCAGGCGGGGGCAAGAGACCCAGTACTTC.

The chain recombines TRBV15 with TRBJ2-1; D is perhaps TRBD2 (6 bases). This CDR3 is 17 amino acids long. Looked up from germline, CDR1 is LNHNV and CDR2 is YYDKDF (reference sequence). Trimming took 0 bases from V and 6 from J, leaving 18 bases between them. This CDR3 is CATSRDWVAGRGNEQFF. The CDR3, as DNA: TGTGCCACCAGCAGAGATTGGGTCGCGGGACGAGGCAATGAGCAGTTCTTC.

The chain couples TRBV27 to TRBJ2-7, with D uncertain. The CDR3 spans 13 residues. Germline V lookup: CDR1 MNHEY, CDR2 SMNVEV (reference sequence). V was trimmed by 10 bases and J by 4 bases, leaving 17 bases between them. The CDR3 sequence is CATAAGRSYEQYF. The CDR3 DNA follows: TGTGCCACAGCAGCTGGGCGGAGTTACGAGCAGTACTTC.

This clone has more than one count but fewer than ten. This sequence joins TRBV5-1 and TRBJ1-3; D is undetermined. The CDR3 runs 18 residues. Germline V gene lookup returns CDR1 SGHRS and CDR2 YFSETQ. V dropped 0 bases and J dropped 0 bases, with 16 bases sitting between them. CDR3: CASSLAGTAQYSGNTIYF. The CDR3 DNA sequence: TGCGCCAGCAGCTTGGCTGGTACAGCTCAATACTCTGGAAACACCATATATTTT.

The chain joins TRBV7-8 to TRBJ1-1; 7 bases agree with TRBD1. The CDR3 has 15 residues. V shed 2 bases and J 4 bases; nucleotides not matched to a gene: 7. The V gene's germline CDR1 is SGHVS and CDR2 FQNEAQ. The CDR3 DNA sequence: TGTGCCAGCAGCTTACCTACAGGGGTTGGCACTGAAGCTTTCTTT. Its protein product is CASSLPTGVGTEAFF.